Listed here is a single T cell receptor (beta chain). The sample carries other DNA sequences with the same CDR3. The repertoire was sequenced with immunoSEQ multiplex PCR; TCRdb's copy has only in-frame clones and lacks some. The repertoire holds around 130,000 clones, approximately 90% seen once, with roughly 8.7% in the top ten. The V gene lost 2 bases and the J gene lost 0 bases, with 6 bases spanning the gap. This CDR3 region has 14 residues. Germline CDR1 and CDR2: SGDLS and YYNGEE. The data belong to a study of control samples from healthy donors and cancer patients. This TCR came from a man aged 18 to 30 in good health. The V call is TRBV9, the J call TRBJ1-3; D call uncertain. The sequencing input was blood. This CDR3 is CASSVGSSGNTIYF. For the CDR3, the DNA is TGTGCCAGCAGCGTCGGAAGCTCTGGAAACACCATATATTTT.